These T cell receptor beta chains were read from a single sample in a study of T-cell reconstitution after alpha-beta-depleted transplantation in children. Each CDR3 protein is one row after TCRdb ran MiXCR on the PCR reads. This table has roughly 300,000 distinct CDR3 sequences, roughly 9.5% appearing once. The source was PBMCs from the stem cell graft donor, collected from the stem cell graft. The receptors were sampled from a human donor who donated a stem cell graft to a child with SCID. CDR3s include the opening cysteine and the closing phenylalanine or tryptophan. D genes are given only for firm matches. Not all rows give a size; the values are once, few, many and, for expanded clones, a class.

D	size	V	J	DNA	CDR3
TRBD1	few	TRBV5-1	TRBJ2-2	TGCGCCAGCTACGTAGGACAGGGGGTTAATCTGCGAACCGGGGAGCTGTTTTTT	CASYVGQGVNLRTGELFF
TRBD2	NA	TRBV7-2	TRBJ2-1	TGTGCCAGCAGCCTCAAGCTAGCGGGGGGCTCCTACAATGAGCAGTTCTTC	CASSLKLAGGSYNEQFF
TRBD1	NA	TRBV12-3/TRBV12-4	TRBJ2-7	TGTGCCAGCCGGACAGGGGGCGGCTACGAGCAGTACTTC	CASRTGGGYEQYF
NA	many	TRBV5-1	TRBJ2-5	TGCGCCAGCAGCTTAGGGGGGGATTACGAGACCCAGTACTTC	CASSLGGDYETQYF
TRBD1	NA	TRBV20-1	TRBJ2-7	TGCAGTGCCCTGGACAGGGGCCACGAGCAGTACTTC	CSALDRGHEQYF
NA	few	TRBV27	TRBJ2-2	TGTGCCAGCATGCCAGGATGGGGGATCGCCGGGGAGCTGTTTTTT	CASMPGWGIAGELFF
NA	many	TRBV15	TRBJ2-7	TGTGCCACCAGCAGAGGGAGGGGAGCCTCCTACGAGCAGTACTTC	CATSRGRGASYEQYF
NA	many	TRBV5-1	TRBJ2-2	TGCGCCAGCAGCCCTTCTCCTTGGGGGTCGAGCACCGGGGAGCTGTTTTTT	CASSPSPWGSSTGELFF
NA	few	TRBV2	TRBJ1-5	TGTGCCAGCAGAGAAGCCGACACTAGCAATCAGCCCCAGCATTTT	CASREADTSNQPQHF
TRBD2	NA	TRBV10-3	TRBJ2-3	TGTGCCATCAGTGAGAAGACTAGCGGGGTCCAAGATACGCAGTATTTT	CAISEKTSGVQDTQYF
NA	NA	TRBV12-3/TRBV12-4	TRBJ2-7	TGTGCCAGCAGCCAGACGGCCTCTGGTGTGGAGCAGTACTTC	CASSQTASGVEQYF
NA	NA	TRBV6-6	TRBJ1-4	TGTGCCACCGGCAGACTAGATTCTAATGAAAAACTGTTTTTT	CATGRLDSNEKLFF
NA	many	TRBV5-6	TRBJ2-2	TGTGCCAGCAGCAAACAGTACACCGGGGAGCTGTTTTTT	CASSKQYTGELFF
TRBD1	few	TRBV27	TRBJ2-7	TGTGCCAGCAGTTCCCAGACCGGGACAGGGTTTCTCGAGCAGTACTTC	CASSSQTGTGFLEQYF
NA	many	TRBV5-1	TRBJ1-1	TGCGCCAGCAGCTACGCCGGGACGGTGAACACTGAAGCTTTCTTT	CASSYAGTVNTEAFF
TRBD2	few	TRBV11-2	TRBJ2-3	TGTGCCAGCAGCTTCTATAGCGGGGGGGGCACAGATACGCAGTATTTT	CASSFYSGGGTDTQYF
NA	few	TRBV24-1	TRBJ2-7	TGTGCCACCGACCCCCGGGGGGACATAGACTACGAGCAGTACTTC	CATDPRGDIDYEQYF
NA	few	TRBV5-1	TRBJ2-7	TGCGCCAGCAGTTTCGGGGATGCCTACGAGCAGTACTTC	CASSFGDAYEQYF
TRBD1	NA	TRBV5-1	TRBJ2-5	TGCGCCAGCAGCTTGGACAGGGGTAGGCTCAAAGAGACCCAGTACTTC	CASSLDRGRLKETQYF
NA	NA	TRBV12-3/TRBV12-4	TRBJ2-4	TGTGCCAGCAGTTTAGAAAGTCGTTCAAACATTCAGTACTTC	CASSLESRSNIQYF
NA	many	TRBV6-5	TRBJ1-6	TGTGCCAGCAGTTACTTGGGGCCAGATAATTCACCCCTCCACTTT	CASSYLGPDNSPLHF
TRBD1	few	TRBV20-1	TRBJ2-1	TGCAGTGCACGGGGACAGGGAATGGGGACCTACAATGAGCAGTTCTTC	CSARGQGMGTYNEQFF
NA	few	TRBV7-7	TRBJ2-1	TGTGCCAGCAGCTTAGGCGTGTCTGGGAACAATGAGCAGTTCTTC	CASSLGVSGNNEQFF
NA	NA	TRBV6-1	TRBJ2-1	TGTGCCAGCAGCTCTGACTACAGTCTCTACAATGAGCAGTTCTTC	CASSSDYSLYNEQFF
NA	many	TRBV12-3/TRBV12-4	TRBJ2-3	TGTGCCAGCAGTTTATCTGATACAAGCACAGATACGCAGTATTTT	CASSLSDTSTDTQYF
NA	many	TRBV5-1	TRBJ1-6	TGCGCCAGCAGCATAAACTCACCCCTCCACTTT	CASSINSPLHF
TRBD1	few	TRBV5-5	TRBJ2-7	TGTGCCAGCAGCCGACCGGGACAGTCCTACGAGCAGTACTTC	CASSRPGQSYEQYF
NA	NA	TRBV7-2	TRBJ2-7	TGTGCCAGCAGCTTTGGGTATTACCGCAACGAGCAGTACTTC	CASSFGYYRNEQYF
NA	many	TRBV7-9	TRBJ2-3	TGTGCCAGCAGCCGAGAACAAGCAACAGATACGCAGTATTTT	CASSREQATDTQYF
NA	NA	TRBV5-1	TRBJ2-3	TGCGCCAGCAGCCTGAACTGGGAAGGCACAGATACGCAGTATTTT	CASSLNWEGTDTQYF
NA	few	TRBV6-1	TRBJ1-5	TGTGCCAGCAGCCGTTTGGGTATGGGCAATCAGCCCCAGCATTTT	CASSRLGMGNQPQHF
TRBD1	few	TRBV10-1	TRBJ2-1	TGCGCCAGCAGCAGACAGGGGGCAGGGAATGAGCAGTTCTTC	CASSRQGAGNEQFF
TRBD2	NA	TRBV20-1	TRBJ2-5	TGCATTGCTGGGACTAGCGGGGGCCTCCAAGAGACCCAGTACTTC	CIAGTSGGLQETQYF
NA	many	TRBV7-9	TRBJ1-1	TGTGCCAGCAGCTTGACAGAAATGAACACTGAAGCTTTCTTT	CASSLTEMNTEAFF
NA	NA	TRBV20-1	TRBJ2-3	TGCAGTGCTAGAGACCCTCGGGGAATAGAGGCGCAGTATTTT	CSARDPRGIEAQYF
TRBD1	few	TRBV7-9	TRBJ2-7	TGTGCCAGCAGCCTACTACAGGGGAACGAGCAGTACTTC	CASSLLQGNEQYF
NA	NA	TRBV6-1	TRBJ1-3	TGTGCCAGCATCACAGACGGGAGTGGAAACACCATATATTTT	CASITDGSGNTIYF
TRBD1	few	TRBV27	TRBJ1-1	TGTGCCAGCCTCCGGACAGGGAACACTGAAGCTTTCTTT	CASLRTGNTEAFF
NA	many	TRBV10-1	TRBJ2-7	TGCGCCAGCAGTGAAGTAGGTAGCGAGCAGTACTTC	CASSEVGSEQYF
NA	NA	TRBV2	TRBJ2-7	TGTGCCAGCAGTGAAAGACAGGGACTCTCCTACGAGCAGTACTTC	CASSERQGLSYEQYF
NA	few	TRBV7-9	TRBJ1-1	TGTGCCAGCAGCGTCTCGATGGATAGGAACACTGAAGCTTTCTTT	CASSVSMDRNTEAFF
NA	few	TRBV6-1	TRBJ2-5	TGTGCCAGCAGCGACTTTGGAGCTCGAGAGACCCAGTACTTC	CASSDFGARETQYF
NA	few	TRBV2	TRBJ2-3	TGTGCCAGCACTAGCCGTCGGACAGATACGCAGTATTTT	CASTSRRTDTQYF
TRBD2	few	TRBV11-1	TRBJ2-2	TGTGCCAGCCGCCACACGGTTGGCGGGGGGGCTCGAACCGGGGAGCTGTTTTTT	CASRHTVGGGARTGELFF
NA	few	TRBV3-1	TRBJ1-1	TGTGCCAGCAGCCGCGGCGGGGGTGAAGCTTTCTTT	CASSRGGGEAFF
NA	NA	TRBV12-3/TRBV12-4	TRBJ1-2	TGTGCCAGCAGAGGGGGTGAATATGGCTACACCTTC	CASRGGEYGYTF
TRBD2	few	TRBV20-1	TRBJ2-1	TGCAGTGCCCCGGGGGGGCGCGATGAGCAGTTCTTC	CSAPGGRDEQFF
NA	few	TRBV5-1	TRBJ2-1	TGCGCCAGCAGCTTGAACCTTGACAATGAGCAGTTCTTC	CASSLNLDNEQFF
NA	NA	TRBV7-9	TRBJ2-2	TGTGCCAGCAGCCGTTCTACAGGCGCGAACACCGGGGAGCTGTTTTTT	CASSRSTGANTGELFF
NA	many	TRBV20-1	TRBJ1-4	TGCAGTGCTGGGGGATTTGCAACTAATGAAAAACTGTTTTTT	CSAGGFATNEKLFF
TRBD1	few	TRBV10-2	TRBJ1-1	TGCGCCAGCAGTGATTCCAGGGGGGATGGAGCTTTCTTT	CASSDSRGDGAFF
TRBD1	few	TRBV5-1	TRBJ1-3	TGCGCCAGCAGCCTGGGACAGACCAACTCTGGAAACACCATATATTTT	CASSLGQTNSGNTIYF
TRBD1	many	TRBV5-1	TRBJ1-1	TGCGCCAGCAGCTTGGTCCAGGGGGTGAGAACTGAAGCTTTCTTT	CASSLVQGVRTEAFF
NA	few	TRBV7-6	TRBJ2-6	TGTGCCAGCAGCTTTCTGACTGGGGCCAACGTCCTGACTTTC	CASSFLTGANVLTF
TRBD2	few	TRBV20-1	TRBJ2-3	TGCAGTGCCCCAACGACTAGCGGGGGGGCAGATACGCAGTATTTT	CSAPTTSGGADTQYF
NA	once	TRBV12-1	TRBJ2-7	TGTGCCAGCAGCCCCGGGCCCCGCTCCTACGAGCAGTACTTC	CASSPGPRSYEQYF
NA	few	TRBV20-1	TRBJ1-5	TGCAGTGCCCACCCCGAGACAGTAAATCAGCCCCAGCATTTT	CSAHPETVNQPQHF
NA	NA	TRBV7-8	TRBJ2-1	TGTGCCAGCAGTAAGCCAAATGAGCAGTTCTTC	CASSKPNEQFF
NA	many	TRBV7-8	TRBJ1-4	TGTGCCAGCAGCTTAGCGGCGAGCAGGGGATGGGAAAAACTGTTTTTT	CASSLAASRGWEKLFF
NA	few	TRBV29-1	TRBJ2-2	TGCAGCGCCGTTGTCGGGCCTGTGGCCACCGGGGAGCTGTTTTTT	CSAVVGPVATGELFF